Listed below are T cell receptor beta chains from one sample, sequenced in a study of Ad26.COV2.S vaccination and SARS-CoV-2 variants. Repertoires were generated with immunoSEQ multiplex PCR, while TCRdb's copy carries only in-frame clones and drops some. The sample gives under 550,000 clones, 75% to 95% of which show up once; approximately 12% is in the top ten. Material: peripheral blood, obtained in a trial of Ad26.COV2.S vaccine versus placebo. These receptors all come from a person aged 18 to 59 who received the Ad26.COV2.S COVID-19 vaccine or a placebo. CDR3s include the opening cysteine and the closing phenylalanine or tryptophan. The order of the fields is V gene, J gene, clone size, CDR3 protein. Part of the rows lack a size; the others show once, few, many or a class for expanded clones.

v_call: TRBV5-4; j_call: TRBJ1-4; clone_size: once; cdr3_aa: CASSLEGVGEKLFF
v_call: TRBV5-6; j_call: TRBJ2-7; clone_size: NA; cdr3_aa: CASSFGSGGSFSEQYF
v_call: TRBV7-2; j_call: TRBJ2-7; clone_size: NA; cdr3_aa: CASSLDRRTYEQYF
v_call: TRBV30; j_call: TRBJ2-7; clone_size: NA; cdr3_aa: CAWRTTGGAYEQYF
v_call: TRBV4-2; j_call: TRBJ1-2; clone_size: NA; cdr3_aa: CASSQEGGVPGQGNYGYTF
v_call: TRBV25-1; j_call: TRBJ1-2; clone_size: NA; cdr3_aa: CASSERVSGGSGYTF
v_call: TRBV15; j_call: TRBJ2-2; clone_size: NA; cdr3_aa: CATSRDVSLAARPGELFF
v_call: TRBV9; j_call: TRBJ2-1; clone_size: NA; cdr3_aa: CASSPRASEYNEQFF
v_call: TRBV29-1; j_call: TRBJ2-1; clone_size: NA; cdr3_aa: CSVEDRQGERNEQFF
v_call: TRBV10-3; j_call: TRBJ2-7; clone_size: NA; cdr3_aa: CAISEGLAGPYEQYF
v_call: TRBV30; j_call: TRBJ2-1; clone_size: NA; cdr3_aa: CAWSVWDFTTDEQFF
v_call: TRBV20-1; j_call: TRBJ2-3; clone_size: NA; cdr3_aa: CSASGGSVDTQYF
v_call: TRBV11-3; j_call: TRBJ2-1; clone_size: NA; cdr3_aa: CASSLEARGSDEQFF
v_call: TRBV5-1; j_call: TRBJ2-7; clone_size: NA; cdr3_aa: CASSREGRAYEQYF
v_call: TRBV4-3; j_call: TRBJ2-2; clone_size: NA; cdr3_aa: CASSQDPGGITGELFF
v_call: TRBV7-2; j_call: TRBJ2-7; clone_size: once; cdr3_aa: CASSSITGTSGSSYEQYF
v_call: TRBV29-1; j_call: TRBJ2-1; clone_size: NA; cdr3_aa: CSVGTGWNEQFF
v_call: TRBV7-9; j_call: TRBJ2-1; clone_size: NA; cdr3_aa: CASSKTSGRSNEQFF
v_call: TRBV13; j_call: TRBJ2-3; clone_size: NA; cdr3_aa: CASRGGGGDRDTQYF
v_call: TRBV2; j_call: TRBJ1-5; clone_size: few; cdr3_aa: CASSITGDNQPQHF
v_call: TRBV7-8; j_call: TRBJ2-7; clone_size: NA; cdr3_aa: CASSPPYAGSSYEQYF
v_call: TRBV28; j_call: TRBJ1-2; clone_size: NA; cdr3_aa: CASSSPPEAYGGYTF
v_call: TRBV18; j_call: TRBJ2-7; clone_size: NA; cdr3_aa: CASSPTGSQGGHEQYF
v_call: TRBV27; j_call: TRBJ1-3; clone_size: NA; cdr3_aa: CASGGPVPGNTIYF
v_call: TRBV5-4; j_call: TRBJ2-2; clone_size: once; cdr3_aa: CASSFRGQNTGELFF
v_call: TRBV3-1/TRBV3-2; j_call: TRBJ1-2; clone_size: NA; cdr3_aa: CASSQDRDRGSGGYTF
v_call: TRBV2; j_call: TRBJ2-1; clone_size: NA; cdr3_aa: CASAGQGSNEQFF